A selection of T cell receptor beta chains follows, all from one sample in a study of a mutant IDH1 vaccine in newly diagnosed glioma. Antigens for these TCRs are unknown. Generated by immunoSEQ multiplex PCR, the TCRdb table keeps only in-frame clones and is missing some. This table holds tens of thousands of clones, about 82% found once. This sample comprised PBMCs, obtained from a glioma patient whose treatment included an IDH1 peptide vaccine. The receptors shown here come from a middle-aged man with glioma. Some clones in this sample may be carry-over from other donors' samples. The CDR3 runs from the conserved cysteine through the conserved F or W. A D gene is named only where the DNA matches it firmly. Some rows have no size entry. The others give once, few or many, or a class for an expanded clone.

d_call clone_size j_call v_call cdr3_nt cdr3_aa
NA NA TRBJ2-5 TRBV5-4 TGTGCCAGCAGCTTGGCCTTGGCGGGCCAAGAGACCCAGTACTTC CASSLALAGQETQYF
NA once TRBJ2-5 TRBV7-9 TGTGCCAGCACCCCGACAGGCTCAGAGACCCAGTACTTC CASTPTGSETQYF
NA NA TRBJ1-4 TRBV18 TGTGCCAGCTCACCACCAGACAGCCGTAATGAAAAACTGTTTTTT CASSPPDSRNEKLFF
NA NA TRBJ1-2 TRBV6-1 TGTGCCAGCTGGACAGACTATTATGGCTACACCTTC CASWTDYYGYTF
NA NA TRBJ2-1 TRBV27 TGTGCCAGCAGGTCGGGACTTACCAGCTCCTACAATGAGCAGTTCTTC CASRSGLTSSYNEQFF
NA NA TRBJ1-5 TRBV28 TGTGCCAGCAGTATACGAGGGATAAGCAATCAGCCCCAGCATTTT CASSIRGISNQPQHF
NA few TRBJ1-3 TRBV6-5 TGTGCCAGCAGTTACTCTGGAGGATACTCTGGAAACACCATATATTTT CASSYSGGYSGNTIYF
NA NA TRBJ2-7 TRBV5-1 TGCGCCAGCAGCTTGGCCTGGACGGACTCCTACGAGCAGTACTTC CASSLAWTDSYEQYF
TRBD2 NA TRBJ2-7 TRBV12-5 TGTGCTAGTGGTTTTACCCGTAGCGGGGCCCGCTCCTACGAGCAGTACTTC CASGFTRSGARSYEQYF
NA NA TRBJ2-3 TRBV5-1 TGCGCCAGCAGCCGTCCTTCTAGCACAGATACGCAGTATTTT CASSRPSSTDTQYF
NA few TRBJ1-1 TRBV6-1 TGTGCCAGCGTCCAGAACACTGAAGCTTTCTTT CASVQNTEAFF
TRBD1 NA TRBJ1-1 TRBV11-3 TGTGCCAGCAGCTCGGACAGGGCCGGGACTGAAGCTTTCTTT CASSSDRAGTEAFF
NA NA TRBJ1-3 TRBV5-4 TGTGCCAGCAGCTTGGCCGGCGGCTCTGGAAACACCATATATTTT CASSLAGGSGNTIYF
NA NA TRBJ2-6 TRBV5-1 TGCGCCAGCACTGATATAGGGGGGCCTGGGGCCAACGTCCTGACTTTC CASTDIGGPGANVLTF
TRBD2 NA TRBJ2-3 TRBV7-9 TGTGCCAGCAGCACCACTAGCGGGGTGGATACGCAGTATTTT CASSTTSGVDTQYF
NA NA TRBJ2-7 TRBV5-4 TGTGCCAGCAGCTTGGGGAAAGGCTTCTACGAGCAGTACTTC CASSLGKGFYEQYF
NA few TRBJ1-4 TRBV29-1 TGCAGCGTTGGGAGTTCGGTAGAAAAACTGTTTTTT CSVGSSVEKLFF
NA once TRBJ2-2 TRBV7-9 TGTGCCAGCAGCGCTAAGGGGGGGTACGCGAACACCGGGGAGCTGTTTTTT CASSAKGGYANTGELFF
TRBD1 NA TRBJ1-5 TRBV7-6 TGTGCCAGCAGCTCCTTCAGGGGGCCCGGGGTCCATCAGCCCCAGCATTTT CASSSFRGPGVHQPQHF
NA once TRBJ1-2 TRBV5-1 TGCGCCAGCAGCTTTTGGGGTAACTATGGCTACACCTTC CASSFWGNYGYTF
NA NA TRBJ1-2 TRBV5-6 TGTGCCAGCAGCTACGGAGCCCCTAGCTATGGCTACACCTTC CASSYGAPSYGYTF
TRBD2 once TRBJ2-2 TRBV5-4 TGTGCCAGCAGCCGGATGATGGCTGGAGCGGGGGTCACCGGGGAGCTGTTTTTT CASSRMMAGAGVTGELFF